A selection of T cell receptor beta chains follows, all from one sample in a study of OX40 agonist ivuxolimab in advanced cancers. Repertoires were generated with immunoSEQ multiplex PCR, while TCRdb's copy carries only in-frame clones and drops some. The data hold around 61,000 clones, with around 80% observed a single time. The source material was CD4+ or CD8+ T cells sorted from blood, sampled in a trial of the OX40 agonist ivuxolimab. Source of these receptors: an adult with an advanced solid tumor such as melanoma, head and neck, liver or kidney cancer. CDR3s include the opening cysteine and the closing phenylalanine or tryptophan. Fields, in order: V gene, J gene, D gene, clone size, CDR3 DNA, CDR3 protein. The D gene is left open where the match is weak. Clone size is stated in some rows and not others, as once, few, many or a class when expanded.

TRBV11-2,TRBJ1-2,-,-,TGTGCCAGCAGCATCAGCACGGGTACGAACTATGGCTACACCTTC,CASSISTGTNYGYTF
TRBV5-1,TRBJ2-1,-,-,TGCGCCAGCAGCTTGGGGCTGCCCGATGAGCAGTTCTTC,CASSLGLPDEQFF
TRBV5-1,TRBJ2-2,TRBD2,-,TGCGCCAGCAGCTTGGATAGGCTGGGACTAGCACACACAAACACCGGGGAGCTGTTTTTT,CASSLDRLGLAHTNTGELFF
TRBV7-2,TRBJ1-4,-,-,TGTGCCAGCTCAAAGGGGCTCTCTAATGAAAAACTGTTTTTT,CASSKGLSNEKLFF
TRBV9,TRBJ1-1,-,-,TGTGCCAGCAGCGCAGGCCCAGGATTGAACACTGAAGCTTTCTTT,CASSAGPGLNTEAFF
TRBV5-1,TRBJ2-5,TRBD2,few,TGCGCCAGCAGCCCCGGTAGCGGGGCGGAGACCCAGTACTTC,CASSPGSGAETQYF
TRBV6-6,TRBJ2-7,-,-,TGTGCCAGCACCCCTCTTCGGGCAGACGAGCAGTACTTC,CASTPLRADEQYF
TRBV30,TRBJ2-5,-,-,TGTGCCTGGAGTATAGAGACCCAGTACTTC,CAWSIETQYF
TRBV6-6,TRBJ1-2,TRBD1,few,TGTGCCAGCAGTTCCCAGGGACAGGGCAACTATGGCTACACCTTC,CASSSQGQGNYGYTF
TRBV7-4,TRBJ1-2,-,-,TGTGCCAGCAGCCGTGATCAGGCGGCCTATGGCTACACCTTC,CASSRDQAAYGYTF
TRBV6-5,TRBJ2-2,-,few,TGTGCCAGCAGAAAAGGGGTAACCGGGGAGCTGTTTTTT,CASRKGVTGELFF
TRBV10-1,TRBJ2-7,-,-,TGCGCCAGCAGTGAGAGGATCTCCTACGAGCAGTACTTC,CASSERISYEQYF
TRBV11-3,TRBJ1-3,-,-,TGTGCCAGCAGCTCGGACGTACGCTCTGGAAACACCATATATTTT,CASSSDVRSGNTIYF
TRBV18,TRBJ1-1,-,-,TGTGCCAGCTCACCCGCCGTTGGTAACACTGAAGCTTTCTTT,CASSPAVGNTEAFF
TRBV10-3,TRBJ2-2,TRBD1,once,TGTGCCATCAGATTCGACAGGGACACCGGGGAGCTGTTTTTT,CAIRFDRDTGELFF
TRBV9,TRBJ1-2,-,-,TGTGCCAGCAGCGTAGATCCGACCTATGGCTACACCTTC,CASSVDPTYGYTF
TRBV6-5,TRBJ1-2,-,-,TGTGCCGTGGGGAACACTCACTATGGCTACACCTTC,CAVGNTHYGYTF
TRBV7-9,TRBJ2-7,-,-,TGTGCCAGCAGCCCCGATCGGGGCGAGCAGTACTTC,CASSPDRGEQYF
TRBV5-1,TRBJ2-5,-,-,TGCGCCAGCAGCCAAGCGGCGGTCGTGGAGACCCAGTACTTC,CASSQAAVVETQYF
TRBV6-1,TRBJ1-4,TRBD1,-,TGTGCCAGCAGTCGACAGGGTTGGAGTGAAAAACTGTTTTTT,CASSRQGWSEKLFF
TRBV2,TRBJ1-5,-,-,TGTGCCAGCAGTAGAGGGGCTAGCAATCAGCCCCAGCATTTT,CASSRGASNQPQHF
TRBV11-2,TRBJ1-5,-,-,TGTGCCAGCAGCTTAGTGGCACAGGGAGTAACTCAGCCCCAGCATTTT,CASSLVAQGVTQPQHF
TRBV9,TRBJ2-1,TRBD1,-,TGTGCCAGCAGCGTAAGACAGGGGGCGGGCAATGAGCAGTTCTTC,CASSVRQGAGNEQFF
TRBV5-1,TRBJ2-7,TRBD1,-,TGCGCCAGCAGATCAATCTCGGGGACAGGGGGAGAGCAGTACTTC,CASRSISGTGGEQYF
TRBV5-1,TRBJ2-6,-,-,TGCGCCAGCAGCCCCGTGGTCGGAGGCCCAGGAGGGGCCAACGTCCTGACTTTC,CASSPVVGGPGGANVLTF
TRBV4-2,TRBJ1-2,-,-,TGTGCCAGCAGCCAAGAAGGGGGGAGAGGCTACACCTTC,CASSQEGGRGYTF
TRBV10-2,TRBJ2-3,-,-,TGCGCCAGCAGTGAGTCGACAGATACGCAGTATTTT,CASSESTDTQYF
TRBV5-1,TRBJ2-5,-,-,TGCGCCAGCAGCCCCAGGGGTTGGGGGCAAGAGACCCAGTACTTC,CASSPRGWGQETQYF
TRBV5-1,TRBJ1-6,-,-,TGCGCCAGCAGCTTTAGACCCGCGGAAGGGTTATCCCTCCACTTT,CASSFRPAEGLSLHF
TRBV7-3,TRBJ2-6,-,-,TGTGCCAGCAGCTCCCCGGGTGAGGCGGGGGCCAACGTCCTGACTTTC,CASSSPGEAGANVLTF
TRBV5-1,TRBJ2-5,TRBD1,-,TGCGCCAGCAGCCTAGGGACAGCTAAAGAGACCCAGTACTTC,CASSLGTAKETQYF
TRBV11-1,TRBJ1-2,-,-,TGTGCCAGCAGCCATCCCATCCTGACAGGTATAGTTTCCTATGGCTACACCTTC,CASSHPILTGIVSYGYTF
TRBV4-2,TRBJ1-1,TRBD1,few,TGTGCCAGCAGCCAACCCGGGACAGTGAACACTGAAGCTTTCTTT,CASSQPGTVNTEAFF
TRBV19,TRBJ2-2,TRBD1,-,TGTGCCAGTAGTAGGGGACAGGGCCCAACCGGGGAGCTGTTTTTT,CASSRGQGPTGELFF
TRBV4-2,TRBJ2-3,-,-,TGTGCCAGCAGCCAAGATAGTATTGCCGCGGCAGATACGCAGTATTTT,CASSQDSIAAADTQYF
TRBV9,TRBJ1-6,TRBD1,-,TGTGCCAGCAGCGCCGGACAGGGAGCGAATTCACCCCTCCACTTT,CASSAGQGANSPLHF
TRBV4-2,TRBJ2-1,TRBD2,-,TGTGCCAGCAGCCAAGATGCCCAGCGGGACTGGGGCAATGAGCAGTTCTTC,CASSQDAQRDWGNEQFF
TRBV5-1,TRBJ2-7,TRBD2,-,TGCGCCAGCAGCTTGGACTTTACTAGCGGCGCCGGAGAGCAGTACTTC,CASSLDFTSGAGEQYF
TRBV18,TRBJ1-1,-,-,TGTGCCAGCTCACCACCGGATATGAACACTGAAGCTTTCTTT,CASSPPDMNTEAFF
TRBV11-2,TRBJ2-5,TRBD2,-,TGTGCCAGCAGCACCGGGGGGGCCTACGAGACCCAGTACTTC,CASSTGGAYETQYF